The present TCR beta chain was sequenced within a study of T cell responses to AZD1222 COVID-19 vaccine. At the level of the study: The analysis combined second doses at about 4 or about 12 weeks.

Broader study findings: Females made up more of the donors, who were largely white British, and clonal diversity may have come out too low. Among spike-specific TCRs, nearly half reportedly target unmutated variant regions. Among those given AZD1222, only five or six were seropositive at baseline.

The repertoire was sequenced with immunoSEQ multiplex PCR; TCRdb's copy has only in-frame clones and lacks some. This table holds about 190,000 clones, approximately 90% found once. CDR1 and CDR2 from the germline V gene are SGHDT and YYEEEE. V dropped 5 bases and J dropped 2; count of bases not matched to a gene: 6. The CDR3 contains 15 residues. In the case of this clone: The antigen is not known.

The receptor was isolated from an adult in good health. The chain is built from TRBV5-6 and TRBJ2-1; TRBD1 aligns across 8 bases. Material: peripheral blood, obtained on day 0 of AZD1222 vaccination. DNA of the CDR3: TGTGCCAGCAGGGACAGGGTCCGGACCTACAATGAGCAGTTCTTC. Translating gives CASRDRVRTYNEQFF. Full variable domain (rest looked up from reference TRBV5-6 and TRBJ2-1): DAGVTQSPTHLIKTRGQQVTLRCSPKSGHDTVSWYQQALGQGPQFIFQYYEEEERQRGNFPDRFSGHQFPNYSSELNVNALLLGDSALYLCASRDRVRTYNEQFFGPGTRLTVL.